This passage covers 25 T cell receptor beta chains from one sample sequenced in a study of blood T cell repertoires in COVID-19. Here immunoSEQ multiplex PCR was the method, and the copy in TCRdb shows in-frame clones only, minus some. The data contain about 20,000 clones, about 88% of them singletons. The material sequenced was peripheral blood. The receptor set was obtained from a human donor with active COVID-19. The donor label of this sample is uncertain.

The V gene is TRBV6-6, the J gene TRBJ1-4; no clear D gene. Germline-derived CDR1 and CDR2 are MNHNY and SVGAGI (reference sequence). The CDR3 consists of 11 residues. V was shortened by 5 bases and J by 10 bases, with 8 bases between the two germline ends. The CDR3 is CASSRYRKLFF. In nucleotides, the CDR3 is TGTGCCAGCAGTCGATACAGAAAACTGTTTTTT.

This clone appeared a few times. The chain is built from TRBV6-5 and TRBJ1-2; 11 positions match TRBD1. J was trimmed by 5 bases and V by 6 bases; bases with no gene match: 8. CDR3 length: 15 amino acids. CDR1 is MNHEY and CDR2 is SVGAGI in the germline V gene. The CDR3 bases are TGTGCCAGCAGCGGGACAGGGGGTGGACTATATGGCTACACCTTC. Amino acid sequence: CASSGTGGGLYGYTF.

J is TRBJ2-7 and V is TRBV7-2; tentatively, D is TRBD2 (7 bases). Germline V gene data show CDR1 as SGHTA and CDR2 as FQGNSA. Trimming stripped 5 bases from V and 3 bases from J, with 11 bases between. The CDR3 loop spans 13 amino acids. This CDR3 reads CASSLGGRYEQYF. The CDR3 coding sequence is TGTGCCAGCAGCCTCGGGGGGCGCTACGAGCAGTACTTC. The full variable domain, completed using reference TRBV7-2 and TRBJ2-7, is GAGVSQSPSNKVTEKGKDVELRCDPISGHTALYWYRQSLGQGLEFLIYFQGNSAPDKSGLPSDRFSAERTGGSVSTLTIQRTQQEDSAVYLCASSLGGRYEQYFGPGTRLTVT.

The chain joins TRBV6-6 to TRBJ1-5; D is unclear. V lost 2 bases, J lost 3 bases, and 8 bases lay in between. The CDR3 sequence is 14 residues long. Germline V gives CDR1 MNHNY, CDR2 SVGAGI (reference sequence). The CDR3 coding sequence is TGTGCCAGCAGTTACCCCGAGGACAATCAGCCCCAGCATTTT. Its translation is CASSYPEDNQPQHF.

CDR3 region: CASSPPSSGGTDTQYF. The CDR3 DNA reads TGTGCCAGCAGCCCGCCTAGTTCGGGGGGCACAGATACGCAGTATTTT. The J gene is TRBJ2-3, the V gene TRBV7-9; a weak D match, TRBD2 (6 bases). Trimming shortened V by 5 bases and J by 1 base, and 16 bases separated the two germline ends. Looked up from germline, CDR1 is SEHNR and CDR2 is FQNEAQ (reference sequence). The CDR3 consists of 16 residues.

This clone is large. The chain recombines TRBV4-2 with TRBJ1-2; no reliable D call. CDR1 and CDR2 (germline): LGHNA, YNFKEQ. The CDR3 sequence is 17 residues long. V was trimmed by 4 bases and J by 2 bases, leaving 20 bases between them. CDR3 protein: CASSPIPRDSGNYGYTF. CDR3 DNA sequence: TGTGCCAGCAGCCCGATTCCGCGGGATAGTGGGAACTATGGCTACACCTTC.

DNA of the CDR3: TGTGCCAGCAGTTACGTGACAGACAATTCACCCCTCCACTTT. Protein product: CASSYVTDNSPLHF. The V gene is TRBV6-6, the J gene TRBJ1-6; tentatively, D is TRBD1 (5 bases). The CDR3 runs 14 residues. Germline CDR1 reads MNHNY; CDR2 reads SVGAGI (reference sequence). The V gene lost 2 bases and the J gene lost 7 bases, with 9 bases spanning the gap.

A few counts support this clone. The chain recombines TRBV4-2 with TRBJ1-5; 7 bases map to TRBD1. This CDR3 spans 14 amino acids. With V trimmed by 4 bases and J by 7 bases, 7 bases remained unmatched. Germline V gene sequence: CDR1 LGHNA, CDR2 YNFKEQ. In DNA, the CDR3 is TGTGCCAGCAGCCCCTGGACAGGACAACAGCCCCAGCATTTT. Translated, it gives CASSPWTGQQPQHF.

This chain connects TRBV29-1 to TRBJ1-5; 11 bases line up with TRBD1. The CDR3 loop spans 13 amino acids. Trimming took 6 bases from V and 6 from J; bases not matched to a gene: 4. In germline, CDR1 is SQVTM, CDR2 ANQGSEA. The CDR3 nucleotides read TGCAGCGTCTGGACAGGGGGCGGTCAGCCCCAGCATTTT. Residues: CSVWTGGGQPQHF.

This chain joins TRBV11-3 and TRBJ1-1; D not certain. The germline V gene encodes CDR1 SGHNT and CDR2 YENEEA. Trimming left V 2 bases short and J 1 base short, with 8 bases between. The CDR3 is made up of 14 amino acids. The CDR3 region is CASSLIGQNTEAFF. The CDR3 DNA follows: TGTGCCAGCAGCTTAATTGGGCAGAACACTGAAGCTTTCTTT. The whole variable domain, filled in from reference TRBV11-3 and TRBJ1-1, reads EAGVVQSPRYKIIEKKQPVAFWCNPISGHNTLYWYLQNLGQGPELLIRYENEEAVDDSQLPKDRFSAERLKGVDSTLKIQPAELGDSAVYLCASSLIGQNTEAFFGQGTRLTVV.

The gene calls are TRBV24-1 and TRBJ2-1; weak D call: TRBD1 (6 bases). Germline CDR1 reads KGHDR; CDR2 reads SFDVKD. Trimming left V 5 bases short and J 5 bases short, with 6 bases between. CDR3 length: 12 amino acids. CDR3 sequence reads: CATSGQDNEQFF. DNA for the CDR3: TGTGCCACCAGTGGACAGGACAATGAGCAGTTCTTC.

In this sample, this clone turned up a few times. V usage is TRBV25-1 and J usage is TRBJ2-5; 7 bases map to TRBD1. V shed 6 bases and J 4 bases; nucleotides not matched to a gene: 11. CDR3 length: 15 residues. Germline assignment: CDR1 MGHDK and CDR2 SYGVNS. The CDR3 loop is CASSPFTGVAETQYF. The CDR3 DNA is TGTGCCAGCAGCCCGTTCACAGGGGTGGCAGAGACCCAGTACTTC.

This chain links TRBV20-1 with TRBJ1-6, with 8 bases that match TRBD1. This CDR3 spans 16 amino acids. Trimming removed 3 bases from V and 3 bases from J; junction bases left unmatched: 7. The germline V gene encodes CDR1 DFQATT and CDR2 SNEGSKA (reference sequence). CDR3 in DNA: TGCAGTGCTAGTTACAGGGGGGCGAACTATAATTCACCCCTCCACTTT. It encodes CSASYRGANYNSPLHF.

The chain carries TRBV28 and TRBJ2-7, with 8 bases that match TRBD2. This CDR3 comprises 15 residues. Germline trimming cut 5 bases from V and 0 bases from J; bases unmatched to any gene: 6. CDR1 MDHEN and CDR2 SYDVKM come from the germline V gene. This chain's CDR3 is CASSRGGSSSYEQYF. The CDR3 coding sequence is TGTGCCAGCAGTCGGGGGGGGTCGAGCTCCTACGAGCAGTACTTC.

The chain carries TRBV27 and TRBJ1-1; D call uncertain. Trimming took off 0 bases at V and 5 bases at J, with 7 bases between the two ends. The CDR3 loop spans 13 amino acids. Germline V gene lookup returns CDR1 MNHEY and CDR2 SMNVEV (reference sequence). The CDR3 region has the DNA TGTGCCAGCAGTTTATCGTGGCGGACTGAAGCTTTCTTT. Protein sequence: CASSLSWRTEAFF.

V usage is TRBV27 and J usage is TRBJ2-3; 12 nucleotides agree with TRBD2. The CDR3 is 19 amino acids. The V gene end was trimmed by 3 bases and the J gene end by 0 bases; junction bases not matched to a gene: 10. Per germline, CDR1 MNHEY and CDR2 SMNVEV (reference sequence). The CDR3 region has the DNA TGTGCCAGCAGTTTGCCCTTGGGACTAGCGGGCTCAAGCACAGATACGCAGTATTTT. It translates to CASSLPLGLAGSSTDTQYF.

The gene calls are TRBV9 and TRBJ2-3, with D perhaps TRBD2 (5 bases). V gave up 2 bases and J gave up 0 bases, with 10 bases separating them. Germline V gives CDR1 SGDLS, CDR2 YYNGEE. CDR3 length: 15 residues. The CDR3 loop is CASSVLGGSTDTQYF. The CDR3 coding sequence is TGTGCCAGCAGCGTTCTGGGCGGGAGCACAGATACGCAGTATTTT.

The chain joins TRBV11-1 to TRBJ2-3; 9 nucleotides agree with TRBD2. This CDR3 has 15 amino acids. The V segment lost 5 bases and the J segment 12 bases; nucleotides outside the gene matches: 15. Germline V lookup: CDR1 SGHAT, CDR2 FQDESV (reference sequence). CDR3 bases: TGTGCCAGCAGCGCCACTAGCGGGTTTCGCCAAACCCAGTATTTT. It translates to CASSATSGFRQTQYF.

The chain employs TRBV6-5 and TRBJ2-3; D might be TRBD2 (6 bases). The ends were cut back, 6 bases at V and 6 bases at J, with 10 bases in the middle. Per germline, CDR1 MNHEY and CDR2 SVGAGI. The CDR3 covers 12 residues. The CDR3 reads CASRRGTDTQYF. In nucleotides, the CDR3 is TGTGCCAGCAGACGCGGGACCGATACGCAGTATTTT.

CDR3 coding DNA: TGTGCCAGCAGCTTGGAACGGGGGATTCTAAGATCACCCCTCCACTTT. Its translation is CASSLERGILRSPLHF. The chain employs TRBV5-8 and TRBJ1-6; D is perhaps TRBD1 (5 bases). V lost 0 bases and J lost 10, with 17 bases in between. This CDR3 spans 16 amino acids. Germline CDR1 SGHTS, CDR2 YDEGEE.

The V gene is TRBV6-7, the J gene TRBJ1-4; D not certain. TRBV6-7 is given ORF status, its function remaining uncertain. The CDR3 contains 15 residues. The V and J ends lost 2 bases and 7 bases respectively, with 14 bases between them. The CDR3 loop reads CASSYPSAVGEKLFF. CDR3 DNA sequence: TGTGCCAGCAGTTACCCCTCCGCGGTGGGTGAAAAACTGTTTTTT.

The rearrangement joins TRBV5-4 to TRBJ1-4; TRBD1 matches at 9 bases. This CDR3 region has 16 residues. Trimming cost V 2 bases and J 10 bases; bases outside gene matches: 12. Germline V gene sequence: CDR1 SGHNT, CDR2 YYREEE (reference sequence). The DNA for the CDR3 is TGTGCCAGCAGCTTTCCGGGACAGGGTTCCTTGGGAAAACTGTTTTTT. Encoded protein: CASSFPGQGSLGKLFF.

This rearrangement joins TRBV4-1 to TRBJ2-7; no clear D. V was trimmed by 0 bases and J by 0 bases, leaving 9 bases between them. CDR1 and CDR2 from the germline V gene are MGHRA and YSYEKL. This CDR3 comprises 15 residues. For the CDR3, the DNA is TGCGCCAGCAGCCAAGATAGTTGGAGCTCCTACGAGCAGTACTTC. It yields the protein CASSQDSWSSYEQYF.

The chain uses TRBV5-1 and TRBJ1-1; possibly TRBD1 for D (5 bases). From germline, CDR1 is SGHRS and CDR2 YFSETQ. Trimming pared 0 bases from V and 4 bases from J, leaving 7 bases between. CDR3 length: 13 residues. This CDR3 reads CASSLGGSTEAFF. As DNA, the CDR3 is TGCGCCAGCAGCTTGGGGGGCAGCACTGAAGCTTTCTTT.

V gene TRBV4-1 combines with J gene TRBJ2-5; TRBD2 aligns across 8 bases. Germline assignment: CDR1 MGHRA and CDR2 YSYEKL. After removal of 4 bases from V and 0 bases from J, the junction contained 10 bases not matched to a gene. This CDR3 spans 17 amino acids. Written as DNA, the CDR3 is TGCGCCAGCAGCCTCGGGGCAAGCGGGGGTTACCAAGAGACCCAGTACTTC. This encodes CASSLGASGGYQETQYF.